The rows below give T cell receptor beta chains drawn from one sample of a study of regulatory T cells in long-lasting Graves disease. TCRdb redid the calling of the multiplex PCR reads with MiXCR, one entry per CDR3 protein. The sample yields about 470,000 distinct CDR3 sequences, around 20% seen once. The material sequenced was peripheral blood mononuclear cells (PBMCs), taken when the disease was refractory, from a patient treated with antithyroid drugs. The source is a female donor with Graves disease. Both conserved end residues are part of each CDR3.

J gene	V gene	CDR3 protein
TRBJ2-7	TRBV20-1	CSASFRTGTSPYEQYF
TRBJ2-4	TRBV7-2	CASSLRGRLAKNIQYF
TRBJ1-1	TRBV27	CASSDRGITEAFF
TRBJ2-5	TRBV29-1	CSAEADLQETQYF
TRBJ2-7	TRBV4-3	CTSSQVATGYYEQYF
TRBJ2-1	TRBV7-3	CASSLDLAGEQFF
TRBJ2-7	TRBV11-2	CASSQFLVAGYEQYF
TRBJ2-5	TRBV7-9	CASSTAGGGTETQYF
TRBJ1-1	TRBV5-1	CASNPLGEENTEAFF
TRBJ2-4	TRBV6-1	CASSELAGGKNIQYF
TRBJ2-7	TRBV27	CASSLSPGAYEQYF
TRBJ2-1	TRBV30	CAWSGEGASYNEQFF
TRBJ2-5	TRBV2	CASRTTSIWETQYF
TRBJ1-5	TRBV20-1	CSARDMGKGGQGGHDQPQHF
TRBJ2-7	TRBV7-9	CASSVGQTNAYEQYF
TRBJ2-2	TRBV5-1	CASNYFVRTKRRTGELFF
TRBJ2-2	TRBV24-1	CATGPVNTGELFF
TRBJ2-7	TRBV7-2	CASSIYTGGQYEQYF
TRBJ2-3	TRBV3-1	CASSQDRTSGTDTQYF
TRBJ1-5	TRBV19	CASRRTDRVEQPQHF
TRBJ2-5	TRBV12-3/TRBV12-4	CASSFIGQAETQYF
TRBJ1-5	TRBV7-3	CASSYRGGGDRIGGEPQHF
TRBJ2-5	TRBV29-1	CSVGTAQETQYF
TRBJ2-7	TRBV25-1	CASRRTATYEQYF
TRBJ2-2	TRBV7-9	CASSVNRNTNTGELFF
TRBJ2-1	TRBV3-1	CASSQIWRESNEQFF
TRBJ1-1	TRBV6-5	CASSFDRGFNTEAFF
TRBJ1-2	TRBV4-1	CASSQDNREFYGYTF
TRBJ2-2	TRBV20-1	CSATLAGGGELFF
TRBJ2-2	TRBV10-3	CAISEVANTGELFF
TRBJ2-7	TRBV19	CASSNPGLAELQYF
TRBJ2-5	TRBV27	CASRTSGLGGETQYF
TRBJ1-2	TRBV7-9	CASSLAPGFGYTF
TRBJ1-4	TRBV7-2	CASSLIATNEKLFF
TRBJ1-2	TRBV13	CASSSGLYGYTF